The T cell receptor beta chain described here comes from a study of monozygotic twins with inflammatory bowel disease (dated by TCRdb to between 2018 and 2020). At the level of the whole study: The full study comprised 30 or so monozygotic twin pairs: nine German pairs (four IBD-concordant, five IBD-discordant) and 19 IBD-discordant Danish pairs. The search for disease-associated traits relied mainly on comparing IBD patients with their genetically identical healthy co-twins within discordant pairs. Each individual had, on average, about 151 000 unique TCRalpha sequences and 181 000 unique TCRbeta sequences available for analysis. The study at large found these results: The analysis was unable to tell apart different T cell subtypes. Concordant and discordant twins showed no difference in repertoire similarity, possibly because of limited statistical power. No single strong signal or clonotype linked to IBD turned up in the results, so the idea that one exists was not supported. Measured by the inverse Simpson index, TCRbeta repertoire diversity was lower in IBD patients than in their healthy co-twins. Because patients were on differing immunosuppressive treatments, the repertoires may have picked up extra background noise and inter-individual variability. Compared with healthy twins, IBD patients had fewer clonotypes in common with other individuals, a difference most pronounced in patients showing signs of disease activity.

Spanning cysteine to phenylalanine, the CDR3 consists of 13 amino acids. No nucleotide data were recorded. From the germline V gene (reference sequence), CDR1 is MNHNY and CDR2 is SVGAGI. From each donor, a roughly 2.7 ml peripheral blood sample was collected into PAXgene tubes and kept at -80 degrees C. Without T cell sorting, total RNA was isolated from whole blood using the PAXgene blood miRNA kit on an automated QIAcube. Peripheral blood from monozygotic twin pairs, either concordant or discordant for inflammatory bowel disease, underwent deep TCRalpha and TCRbeta repertoire profiling that used unique molecular barcoding. Smoking habits were recorded for all twin pairs, with individuals classified as current, former or never smokers. As regards this clonotype: What this receptor recognizes is not known.

The library was generated by 5' RACE. Preparation of each TCR library used roughly 3,300 ng of total RNA. For each sample, cDNA was synthesized in eight separate reactions using SMARTScribe reverse transcriptase. During cDNA synthesis, unique molecular identifiers containing a 6-nucleotide sample barcode were introduced by template switching. TCRalpha and TCRbeta cDNA was amplified by two nested PCRs of 16 and 9 cycles, with bead purification after each PCR. Before amplification, the cDNA was both treated with uracil DNA-glycosylase and purified with the QIAquick PCR purification kit. The second PCR added Illumina TruSeq-compatible adapters along with sample-specific barcodes. Library quality and concentration were checked on TapeStation and Qubit, and libraries were pooled at 5 ng each. Pooled libraries were sequenced on an Illumina HiSeq2500 single-index Rapid Run with 2 x 100 bp reads and custom sequencing primers. On the authors' methods: UMI-based consensus assembly with MiGEC version 1.2.6 was used to correct PCR and sequencing errors. V(D)J alignment, clonotype assembly and CDR3 extraction were performed with MiXCR version 2.1.1. Gene usage, clonotype sharing and MAIT/NKT TCR abundance were normalised by analysing the top 1000, 10 000 and 20 000 clonotypes per sample. Diversity was computed as the inverse Simpson index with the vegan R package after downsampling to 27 000 UMIs. Paired Mann-Whitney U tests on discordant twin pairs were used, with Benjamini-Hochberg multiple-testing correction. After TCRdb reprocessed the reads, each CDR3 protein sequence was kept as one row, without DNA. What appears here as the V and J calls and clone size reflects TCRdb's work, not the paper's. The sample table includes some 440,000 distinct CDR3 sequences. The ten largest make up 2.4% of the sample.

The chain couples TRBV6-6 to TRBJ1-2; the TRBD1 assignment by TCRdb is unverifiable without DNA. The source is a human donor with ulcerative colitis or Crohn's disease, or a healthy co-twin of an affected twin (not recorded which). Sequenced material: blood. This receptor has the CDR3 CASISRETYGYTF.